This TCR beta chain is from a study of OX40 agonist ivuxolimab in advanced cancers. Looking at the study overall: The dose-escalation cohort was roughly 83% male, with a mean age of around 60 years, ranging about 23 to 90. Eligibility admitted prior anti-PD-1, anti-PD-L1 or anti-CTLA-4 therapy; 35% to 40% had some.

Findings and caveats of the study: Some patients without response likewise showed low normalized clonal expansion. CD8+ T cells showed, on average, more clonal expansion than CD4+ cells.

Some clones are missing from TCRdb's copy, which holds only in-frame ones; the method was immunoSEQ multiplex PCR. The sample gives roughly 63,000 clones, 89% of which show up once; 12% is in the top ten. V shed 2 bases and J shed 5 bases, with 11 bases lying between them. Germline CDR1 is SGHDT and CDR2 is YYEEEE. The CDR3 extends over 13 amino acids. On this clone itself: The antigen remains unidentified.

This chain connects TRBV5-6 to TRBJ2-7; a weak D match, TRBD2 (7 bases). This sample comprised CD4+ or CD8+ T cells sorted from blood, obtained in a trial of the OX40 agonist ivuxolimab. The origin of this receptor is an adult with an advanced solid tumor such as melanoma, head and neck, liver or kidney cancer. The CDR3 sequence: CASSLRGAHEQYF. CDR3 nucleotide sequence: TGTGCCAGCAGCTTACGGGGGGCCCACGAGCAGTACTTC.